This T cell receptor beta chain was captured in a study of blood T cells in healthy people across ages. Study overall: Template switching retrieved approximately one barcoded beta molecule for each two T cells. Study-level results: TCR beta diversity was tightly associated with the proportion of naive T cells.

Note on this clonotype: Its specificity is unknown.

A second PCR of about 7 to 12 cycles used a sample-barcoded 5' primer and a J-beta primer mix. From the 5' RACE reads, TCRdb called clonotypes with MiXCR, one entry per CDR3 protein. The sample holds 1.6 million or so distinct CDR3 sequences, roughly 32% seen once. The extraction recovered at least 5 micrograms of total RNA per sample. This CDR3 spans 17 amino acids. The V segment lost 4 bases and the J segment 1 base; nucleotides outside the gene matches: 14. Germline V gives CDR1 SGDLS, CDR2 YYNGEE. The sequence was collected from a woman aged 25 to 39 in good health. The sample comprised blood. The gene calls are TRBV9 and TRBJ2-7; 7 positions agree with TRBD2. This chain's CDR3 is CASSLFTGGIRSYEQYF. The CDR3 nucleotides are TGTGCCAGCAGCCTCTTTACCGGGGGGATAAGGTCCTACGAGCAGTACTTC.